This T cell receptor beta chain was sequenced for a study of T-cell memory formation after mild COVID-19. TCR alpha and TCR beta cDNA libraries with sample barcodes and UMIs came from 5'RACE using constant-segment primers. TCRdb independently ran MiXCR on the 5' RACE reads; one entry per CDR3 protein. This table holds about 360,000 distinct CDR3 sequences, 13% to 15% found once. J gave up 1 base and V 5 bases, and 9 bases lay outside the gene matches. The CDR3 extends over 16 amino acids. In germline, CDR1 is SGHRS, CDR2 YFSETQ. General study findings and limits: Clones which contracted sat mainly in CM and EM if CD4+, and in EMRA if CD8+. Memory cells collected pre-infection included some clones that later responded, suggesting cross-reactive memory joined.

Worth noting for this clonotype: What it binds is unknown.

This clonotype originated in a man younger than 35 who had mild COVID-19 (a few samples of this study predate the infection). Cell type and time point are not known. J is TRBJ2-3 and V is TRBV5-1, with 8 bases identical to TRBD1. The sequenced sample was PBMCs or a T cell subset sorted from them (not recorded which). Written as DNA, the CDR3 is TGCGCCAGCAGACTGGAGACAGGGGCGGGCACAGATACGCAGTATTTT. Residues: CASRLETGAGTDTQYF.